One sample yielded the 24 T cell receptor beta chains listed below, sequenced in a study of T cell repertoires in cytomegalovirus infection. TCRdb processed the reads anew with MiXCR; each CDR3 protein has one entry. The repertoire holds 290,000 or so distinct CDR3 sequences, around 9.1% seen once, with approximately 2.3% in the top ten. The specimen was PBMCs. Source of these receptors: a human donor in good health (CMV status not recorded). Some clones in this sample may be carry-over from other donors' samples.

This clonotype was seen at least ten times. The rearrangement uses TRBV27 and TRBJ1-3, with TRBD1 matching over 9 bases. V shed 5 bases and J 2 bases; nucleotides not matched to a gene: 7. Germline V gene sequence: CDR1 MNHEY, CDR2 SMNVEV (reference sequence). There are 16 residues in the CDR3. The CDR3 loop reads CASSRGTGLTGNTIYF. The CDR3 DNA reads as TGTGCCAGCAGTAGGGGGACAGGGCTCACTGGAAACACCATATATTTT.

This clonotype has at least ten counts. The genes are TRBV6-2 or TRBV6-3 and TRBJ2-7; 8 nucleotides line up with TRBD1. Germline V gene lookup returns CDR1 MNHEY and CDR2 SVGEGT. The CDR3 is made up of 17 amino acids. The V gene end was trimmed by 6 bases and the J gene end by 3 bases; junction bases not matched to a gene: 16. The CDR3 is CASRTGQGTLPYYEQYF. In nucleotides, the CDR3 is TGTGCCAGCAGAACCGGACAGGGTACCCTACCCTACTACGAGCAGTACTTC.

This clonotype was recorded many times. V and J are TRBV20-1 and TRBJ2-2; no clear D. CDR1 is DFQATT and CDR2 is SNEGSKA in the germline V gene (reference sequence). The CDR3 length is 11 residues. Trimming cost V 6 bases and J 4 bases, with 6 bases left between them. The CDR3 DNA reads TGCAGTGCGTGGTTCACCGGGGAGCTGTTTTTT. The encoded protein is CSAWFTGELFF.

This clonotype has a count of ten or more. V and J are TRBV28 and TRBJ2-3, with D hard to call. Germline V gene data show CDR1 as MDHEN and CDR2 as SYDVKM. The CDR3 has 15 amino acids. V lost 5 bases, J lost 3 bases, and 15 bases lay in between. In DNA, the CDR3 is TGTGCCAGCAGTGAGCGAGAAGGGTTTACAGATACGCAGTATTTT. Translation gives CASSEREGFTDTQYF.

Ten or more counts support this clonotype. The chain joins TRBV5-5 to TRBJ1-1; D not resolved. Trimming took 4 bases from V and 1 from J, leaving 11 bases between them. CDR3 size: 14 residues. Looked up from germline, CDR1 is SGHKS and CDR2 is YYEKEE (reference sequence). The CDR3 region has the DNA TGTGCCAGCAGCCGGGGTATGGAGAACACTGAAGCTTTCTTT. It is translated as CASSRGMENTEAFF.

The chain couples TRBV5-6 to TRBJ1-2; 7 bases are a match to TRBD1. This CDR3 is built from 14 residues. Trimming cost V 0 bases and J 4 bases; bases outside gene matches: 3. CDR1 SGHDT and CDR2 YYEEEE come from the germline V gene. DNA for the CDR3: TGTGCCAGCAGCTTGGCCAACAGGGGCTATGGCTACACCTTC. Protein: CASSLANRGYGYTF.

This clonotype occurred many times. The rearrangement uses TRBV20-1 and TRBJ2-5; no firm D call. This CDR3 contains 15 residues. V gave up 8 bases and J gave up 5 bases, with 24 bases separating them. Germline CDR1 and CDR2: DFQATT and SNEGSKA (reference sequence). CDR3 residues: CSSILGSLVRETQYF. The CDR3 DNA is TGCAGTTCTATCCTAGGATCTCTTGTGAGGGAGACCCAGTACTTC.

This clonotype was counted between two and nine times. The V call is TRBV2, the J call TRBJ1-1; D is unresolved. This CDR3 region has 11 residues. Trimming removed 4 bases from V and 3 bases from J, with 3 bases in between. CDR1 SNHLY and CDR2 FYNNEI come from the germline V gene. For the CDR3, the DNA is TGTGCCAGCAGTGTCGACACTGAAGCTTTCTTT. Its protein product is CASSVDTEAFF.

This clonotype was seen more than once but under ten times. V is TRBV20-1 and J is TRBJ2-1, with 10 bases fitting TRBD2. Unmatched junction bases numbered 7, after V lost 1 base and J lost 4 bases. This CDR3 region has 16 residues. Per the germline V gene, CDR1 is DFQATT and CDR2 is SNEGSKA (reference sequence). The CDR3 DNA follows: TGCAGTGCTAGAGTCCTAGCGGGGGCCCCTTACAATGAGCAGTTCTTC. Its translation: CSARVLAGAPYNEQFF.

This clonotype appeared many times. The rearrangement links TRBV12-3 or TRBV12-4 to TRBJ1-6; D is possibly TRBD1 (6 bases). CDR3 length: 14 amino acids. V was shortened by 3 bases and J by 10 bases, with 13 bases between the two germline ends. CDR3 sequence reads: CASSFGQGMSPLHF. The CDR3 region has the DNA TGTGCCAGCAGTTTTGGGCAGGGGATGTCACCCCTCCACTTT.

This clonotype has a count of ten or more. The CDR3 sequence is CASSPGTAYGYTF. The CDR3 DNA follows: TGTGCCAGCAGCCCCGGGACAGCCTATGGCTACACCTTC. This chain uses TRBV7-6 with TRBJ1-2, with TRBD1 identical over 7 bases. The ends lost 5 bases at V and 4 bases at J; junction bases unmatched: 4. The CDR3 sequence is 13 residues long. Germline CDR1 reads SGHVS; CDR2 reads FNYEAQ.

The sample holds a few counts of this clonotype. This chain's CDR3 is CASSQGPGGNTIYF. The CDR3 DNA sequence: TGCGCCAGCAGCCAAGGTCCAGGGGGAAACACCATATATTTT. This chain joins TRBV4-3 and TRBJ1-3; tentatively, D is TRBD1 (5 bases). CDR3 length: 14 amino acids. V was clipped by 1 base and J by 4 bases, with 8 bases between them. Germline CDR1 is LGHNA and CDR2 is YSLEER.

This clonotype has ten or more counts. J is TRBJ2-1 and V is TRBV6-1; D unresolved. The CDR3 runs to 15 residues. Trimming cost V 2 bases and J 2 bases, with 10 bases left between them. The germline V gene encodes CDR1 MNHNS and CDR2 SASEGT. Here the CDR3 DNA reads TGTGCCAGCAGTGAACTTGTGGGCCCCTACAATGAGCAGTTCTTC. Its protein product is CASSELVGPYNEQFF.

This clonotype occurred many times. The rearrangement links TRBV24-1 to TRBJ2-1; 9 bases line up with TRBD1. The V segment lost 4 bases and the J segment 4 bases; nucleotides outside the gene matches: 7. CDR1 and CDR2 from the germline V gene are KGHDR and SFDVKD. The CDR3 runs to 16 residues. This chain's CDR3 is CATSESGTGLYNEQFF. The CDR3 nucleotides read TGTGCCACCAGTGAGTCCGGGACAGGGTTATACAATGAGCAGTTCTTC.

This clonotype was seen a handful of times. The gene calls are TRBV28 and TRBJ2-2; 8 positions agree with TRBD1. This CDR3 has 13 amino acids. Germline V CDR1 and CDR2: MDHEN, SYDVKM. The V segment lost 11 bases and the J segment 0 bases; nucleotides outside the gene matches: 2. The CDR3 DNA reads as TGTGCCGGACAGGGAACGAACACCGGGGAGCTGTTTTTT. This sequence encodes CAGQGTNTGELFF. Variable domain in full (rest from reference TRBV28 and TRBJ2-2): DVKVTQSSRYLVKRTGEKVFLECVQDMDHENMFWYRQDPGLGLRLIYFSYDVKMKEKGDIPEGYSVSREKKERFSLILESASTNQTSMYLCAGQGTNTGELFFGEGSRLTVL.

This clonotype came up many times. The chain has TRBV18 and TRBJ2-1; 9 nucleotides match TRBD2. CDR3 length: 15 amino acids. CDR1 KGHSH and CDR2 LQKENI come from the germline V gene. Germline trimming cut 5 bases from V and 4 bases from J; bases unmatched to any gene: 6. CDR3 nucleotides: TGTGCCAGCTCAGGTGGGACTAGCATATACAATGAGCAGTTCTTC. Its protein product is CASSGGTSIYNEQFF.

There are many counts of this clonotype. V is TRBV7-2 and J is TRBJ1-2; TRBD1 is a possible D gene (6 bases). Deletions cut 1 base from V and 2 bases from J, with 11 bases between. Looked up from germline, CDR1 is SGHTA and CDR2 is FQGNSA. The CDR3 sequence is 15 residues long. For the CDR3, the DNA is TGTGCCAGCAGCTTAGACACAGGGCTCAACTATGGCTACACCTTC. It codes for CASSLDTGLNYGYTF.

Ten or more counts support this clonotype. The V gene is TRBV7-9, the J gene TRBJ2-3; the D gene is possibly TRBD2 (6 bases). Per the germline V gene, CDR1 is SEHNR and CDR2 is FQNEAQ (reference sequence). The length of the CDR3 is 14 residues. V was trimmed by 5 bases and J by 2 bases, leaving 11 bases between them. CDR3 sequence reads: CASSRWRDTDTQYF. The CDR3 DNA follows: TGTGCCAGCAGCCGGTGGAGGGACACAGATACGCAGTATTTT.

The V gene is TRBV28, the J gene TRBJ1-2; D remains unclear. This CDR3 spans 14 amino acids. Germline loops: CDR1 MDHEN, CDR2 SYDVKM. V was clipped by 2 bases and J by 5 bases, with 12 bases between them. CDR3 protein: CASSLSNPVYGYTF. DNA for the CDR3: TGTGCCAGCAGTTTAAGCAACCCCGTATATGGCTACACCTTC.

CDR3 DNA: TGCAGCGTTGCGAGTTATAGCAAGACCGAGCAGTACTTC. This codes for CSVASYSKTEQYF. This chain connects TRBV29-1 to TRBJ2-7; D uncertain. The CDR3 covers 13 residues. The V gene's germline CDR1 is SQVTM and CDR2 ANQGSEA. The V end was cut by 4 bases, the J end by 6 bases, with 16 bases between.

The table lists this clonotype with many counts. The chain links TRBV20-1 to TRBJ1-2, with 7 nucleotides matching TRBD1. After removal of 1 base from V and 3 bases from J, the junction contained 8 bases not matched to a gene. There are 15 residues in the CDR3. Looked up from germline, CDR1 is DFQATT and CDR2 is SNEGSKA (reference sequence). The CDR3: CSARASDRTYYGYTF. The CDR3 DNA reads TGCAGTGCTAGAGCTTCGGACAGGACATACTATGGCTACACCTTC.

This clonotype has ten or more counts. The rearrangement joins TRBV25-1 to TRBJ1-6; D is possibly TRBD1 (5 bases). The CDR3 has 14 residues. Germline CDR1 MGHDK, CDR2 SYGVNS. Trimming shortened V by 4 bases and J by 6 bases, and 10 bases separated the two germline ends. The CDR3 loop reads CASSVDTRNSPLHF. The CDR3 region has the DNA TGTGCCAGCAGTGTGGACACTCGTAATTCACCCCTCCACTTT.

This clonotype was counted many times. CDR3 protein: CASSSRLAGEETQYF. The CDR3, as DNA: TGTGCCAGCAGTTCCAGACTAGCGGGGGAAGAGACCCAGTACTTC. The V call is TRBV28, the J call TRBJ2-5; 12 bases map to TRBD2. The germline CDR1 and CDR2 sequences are MDHEN and SYDVKM. The CDR3 has 15 amino acids. V dropped 4 bases and J dropped 3; count of bases not matched to a gene: 3.

The genes are TRBV13 and TRBJ2-1; D gene ambiguous. Trimming removed 3 bases at V and 13 bases at J, with 13 bases between. The CDR3 runs to 12 residues. Looked up from germline, CDR1 is PRHDT and CDR2 is FYEKMQ (reference sequence). CDR3 DNA: TGTGCCAGCAGCTTGAGGCCGCTCGCTCAGTTCTTC. Amino acid sequence: CASSLRPLAQFF. Combining the CDR3 with reference TRBV13 and TRBJ2-1 gives the whole variable domain AAGVIQSPRHLIKEKRETATLKCYPIPRHDTVYWYQQGPGQDPQFLISFYEKMQSDKGSIPDRFSAQQFSDYHSELNMSSLELGDSALYFCASSLRPLAQFFGPGTRLTVL.